In this sample, the clone carrying this T cell receptor beta chain turned up many times. Its antigen is unidentified. The CDR3 runs 13 residues. Trimming removed 8 bases from V and 3 bases from J, with 14 bases in between. Germline V CDR1 and CDR2: ENHRY, SYGVKD. Orbital computed tomography, thyroid ultrasound, serum thyroxine and TRAb, and clinical symptoms together informed the diagnoses. The sample belongs to a study of T cells in Graves' hyperthyroidism and ophthalmopathy. The wider study: The initial diagnosis was the point when peripheral blood was collected, ahead of any treatment.

Findings of the study overall: In the analysis, a 13 V-J model separated ophthalmopathy from stable hyperthyroidism.

RNA transcripts served as the template for amplifying TCR beta CDR3 regions. First-round RT-PCR with HTBI primers amplified the TCR CDR3 region. TCRdb redid the calling of the multiplex PCR reads with MiXCR, one entry per CDR3 protein. The data contain around 370,000 distinct CDR3 sequences, approximately 17% of them seen just once; the ten biggest clones take up over 35%. This TCR derives from a man between 18 and 35 years old with Graves' ophthalmopathy. The chain is built from TRBV10-3 and TRBJ2-7; D may be TRBD1 or TRBD2 (5 bases each). Sequenced input: blood. The CDR3 DNA reads TGTGCCATCGGACTTGGGGGAGTCTACGAGCAGTACTTC. Translation: CAIGLGGVYEQYF.